This T cell receptor beta chain was identified in a study of T cell changes during pregnancy in multiple sclerosis. Germline loops: CDR1 MNHEY, CDR2 SMNVEV (reference sequence). V was pared by 6 bases and J by 2 bases, with 18 bases between. There are 16 residues in the CDR3. Produced via immunoSEQ multiplex PCR; TCRdb's table is partial and in-frame only. The data show around 100,000 clones, with around nine tenths seen just once and around 1.2% held by the top ten. This TCR was recovered from a female donor with multiple sclerosis, enrolled in a pregnancy study. The chain has TRBV27 and TRBJ2-3; TRBD2 might be the D (6 bases). The source material was peripheral blood, sampled in the second trimester of pregnancy. CDR3 in DNA: TGTGCCAGCAGGCGGAGAGAGGGAGGCCTCACAGATACGCAGTATTTT. Its protein is CASRRREGGLTDTQYF.